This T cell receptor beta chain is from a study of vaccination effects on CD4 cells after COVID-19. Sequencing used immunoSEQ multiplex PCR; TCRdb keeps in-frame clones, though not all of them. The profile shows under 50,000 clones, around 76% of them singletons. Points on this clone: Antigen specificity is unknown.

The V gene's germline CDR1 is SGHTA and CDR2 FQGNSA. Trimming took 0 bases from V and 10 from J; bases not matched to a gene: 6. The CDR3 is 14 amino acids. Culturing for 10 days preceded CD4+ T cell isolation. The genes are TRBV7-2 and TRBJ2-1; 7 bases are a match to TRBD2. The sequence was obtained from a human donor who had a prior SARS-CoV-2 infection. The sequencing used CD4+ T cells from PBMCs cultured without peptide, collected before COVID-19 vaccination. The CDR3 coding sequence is TGTGCCAGCAGCTTAGCGGGAGGGGACCGAGAGCAGTTCTTC. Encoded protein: CASSLAGGDREQFF. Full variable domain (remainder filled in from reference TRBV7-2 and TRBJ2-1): GAGVSQSPSNKVTEKGKDVELRCDPISGHTALYWYRQSLGQGLEFLIYFQGNSAPDKSGLPSDRFSAERTGGSVSTLTIQRTQQEDSAVYLCASSLAGGDREQFFGPGTRLTVL.